Listed below are T cell receptor beta chains from one sample, sequenced in a study of OX40 agonist ivuxolimab in advanced cancers. Using immunoSEQ multiplex PCR, the repertoire was profiled, and TCRdb retains in-frame clones only, with some absent. The sample carries about 84,000 clones, roughly 84% recorded once. Sequencing was performed on CD4+ or CD8+ T cells sorted from blood, taken in a trial of the OX40 agonist ivuxolimab. The receptors derive from an adult with an advanced solid tumor such as melanoma, head and neck, liver or kidney cancer. Each CDR3 is given with its conserved first and last residue. Fields, in order: J gene, clone size, V gene, D gene, CDR3 protein, CDR3 DNA. A D gene is named only where the DNA matches it firmly. The size field is filled for only some rows; it gives once, few, many or a size class.

TRBJ1-2 NA TRBV6-5 NA CAIRGVGINYGYTF TGTGCCATCCGTGGGGTAGGGATTAACTATGGCTACACCTTC
TRBJ2-1 NA TRBV14 TRBD1 CASSQGTGYGNEQFF TGTGCCAGCAGCCAGGGGACAGGGTATGGCAATGAGCAGTTCTTC
TRBJ2-3 NA TRBV18 NA CASSPPALQTDTQYF TGTGCCAGCTCACCACCGGCCCTACAAACAGATACGCAGTATTTT
TRBJ2-3 NA TRBV18 TRBD2 CASSPPSGVDTQYF TGTGCCAGCTCACCACCGAGCGGGGTTGATACGCAGTATTTT
TRBJ2-3 NA TRBV4-3 TRBD2 CASSQRLAGASTDTQYF TGCGCCAGCAGCCAAAGGCTAGCGGGGGCAAGCACAGATACGCAGTATTTT
TRBJ1-1 NA TRBV19 NA CASRRTRQGRTEAFF TGTGCCAGTAGACGTACAAGGCAGGGACGGACTGAAGCTTTCTTT
TRBJ2-5 NA TRBV7-2 NA CASSFRELGTQYF TGTGCCAGCAGCTTCCGCGAGCTGGGGACCCAGTACTTC
TRBJ1-4 NA TRBV6-5 TRBD1 CASSYPGQGANEKLFF TGTGCCAGCAGTTACCCTGGACAGGGGGCGAATGAAAAACTGTTTTTT
TRBJ2-2 NA TRBV4-1 NA CASSLQEAVNTGELFF TGCGCCAGCAGCCTTCAAGAGGCGGTTAACACCGGGGAGCTGTTTTTT
TRBJ2-7 NA TRBV4-2 TRBD2 CASSQAPGLAGREQYF TGTGCCAGCAGCCAAGCCCCGGGACTAGCGGGGCGCGAGCAGTACTTC
TRBJ1-2 NA TRBV10-3 NA CAISDIANYGYTF TGTGCCATCAGTGATATAGCTAACTATGGCTACACCTTC
TRBJ1-2 NA TRBV4-3 NA CASSQSLTGNYGYTF TGCGCCAGCAGCCAATCACTGACAGGAAACTATGGCTACACCTTC
TRBJ1-2 NA TRBV6-1 TRBD1 CASRPDRVGGYTF TGTGCCAGCAGACCCGACAGGGTGGGAGGCTACACCTTC
TRBJ1-4 few TRBV4-2 NA CASSQEMTKNEKLFF TGTGCCAGCAGCCAAGAAATGACGAAGAATGAAAAACTGTTTTTT
TRBJ2-5 NA TRBV5-1 NA CASSLGQETQYF TGCGCCAGCAGCTTGGGACAAGAGACCCAGTACTTC
TRBJ1-1 once TRBV6-6 NA CASSYRTSGTPEAFF TGTGCCAGCAGTTACCGTACCTCCGGGACCCCTGAAGCTTTCTTT
TRBJ2-1 NA TRBV29-1 NA CSVAAYNEQFF TGCAGCGTTGCCGCTTACAATGAGCAGTTCTTC
TRBJ2-5 NA TRBV11-3 NA CASSFGRGPQETQYF TGTGCCAGCAGCTTCGGGCGGGGCCCCCAAGAGACCCAGTACTTC
TRBJ1-2 NA TRBV7-6 NA CASSSYRASYGYTF TGTGCCAGCAGCTCGTACAGGGCCTCCTATGGCTACACCTTC
TRBJ2-5 once TRBV7-7 TRBD2 CASSPRAWGLASLETQYF TGTGCCAGCAGCCCCCGGGCCTGGGGACTAGCAAGCCTGGAGACCCAGTACTTC
TRBJ1-2 NA TRBV5-4 NA CASSSAGGPHYGYTF TGTGCCAGCAGCTCGGCGGGGGGGCCCCACTATGGCTACACCTTC
TRBJ1-4 NA TRBV7-9 TRBD1 CASSSGQSGGIEKLFF TGTGCCAGCAGCTCGGGACAGTCGGGAGGGATTGAAAAACTGTTTTTT
TRBJ2-2 NA TRBV30 NA CAWDRLVGRELFF TGTGCCTGGGACAGACTAGTTGGCCGGGAGCTGTTTTTT
TRBJ2-3 NA TRBV4-2 TRBD2 CASSPLLAGGPDTQYF TGTGCCAGCAGCCCCTTACTAGCGGGGGGGCCAGATACGCAGTATTTT